This TCR beta chain emerged from a study of early T cells in non-severe SARS-CoV-2 infection. Study information: Sequencing was performed on bulk RNA from unsorted whole blood, leaving chains unpaired.

The CDR3 extends over 17 amino acids. Germline V CDR1 and CDR2: SGDLS, YYNGEE. J was trimmed by 4 bases and V by 2 bases; bases with no gene match: 11. Study-wide results and limits: Sequences matched to VDJdb favored anti-spike CD8 responses, while private and CD4 specificities were missed.

Remarks on this clonotype: What it binds is not known.

Researchers tagged individual cDNA molecules with unique molecular identifiers. One entry per CDR3 protein results from TCRdb running MiXCR on the 5' RACE reads. Here the sample spans approximately 62,000 distinct CDR3 sequences, approximately 13% being singletons. The rearrangement links TRBV9 to TRBJ2-5, with 10 bases aligning to TRBD2. This clonotype was obtained from an adult who was a healthcare worker with PCR-confirmed SARS-CoV-2 infection or an uninfected control (not recorded which). The specimen sequenced was whole blood. CDR3 in amino acids: CASSVGASGRIRETQYF. CDR3 nucleotides: TGTGCCAGCAGCGTCGGGGCTAGCGGGAGAATTAGAGAGACCCAGTACTTC.